Listed below are T cell receptor beta chains from one sample, sequenced in a study of T cells in localized non-small cell lung cancer. TCRdb keeps only in-frame clones here, not all; method: immunoSEQ multiplex PCR. The sample includes more than 15,000 clones, more than 85% seen only once; the top ten take more than 3%. The sequencing here drew on peripheral blood, taken before any cancer treatment. The receptor source for this set is a male donor older than 55 with stage II squamous cell lung carcinoma. CDR3s include the opening cysteine and the closing phenylalanine or tryptophan. The order of the fields is D gene, V gene, clone size, J gene, CDR3 protein, CDR3 DNA. A D gene is named only where the DNA matches it firmly. Clone size is stated in some rows and not others, as once, few, many or a class when expanded.

D: -
V: TRBV28
size: -
J: TRBJ2-7
CDR3: CASRAGQLYTYEQYF
DNA: TGTGCCAGCAGAGCCGGACAGCTCTATACCTACGAGCAGTACTTC

D: TRBD1
V: TRBV27
size: once
J: TRBJ2-7
CDR3: CASIFRDRVDHEQYF
DNA: TGTGCCAGCATCTTCCGGGACAGGGTAGACCACGAGCAGTACTTC

D: TRBD1
V: TRBV11-1
size: once
J: TRBJ2-7
CDR3: CASSPGGGQGLYEQYF
DNA: TGTGCCAGCAGCCCAGGGGGCGGACAGGGCCTCTACGAGCAGTACTTC

D: TRBD2
V: TRBV29-1
size: -
J: TRBJ2-4
CDR3: CSVPGLAGGKAGNIQYF
DNA: TGCAGCGTTCCCGGACTAGCGGGAGGGAAGGCGGGGAACATTCAGTACTTC

D: -
V: TRBV10-3
size: -
J: TRBJ2-3
CDR3: CAISDQGLDTQYF
DNA: TGTGCCATCAGTGATCAGGGCTTGGATACGCAGTATTTT

D: -
V: TRBV6-4
size: -
J: TRBJ1-4
CDR3: CASSDSARNEKLFF
DNA: TGTGCCAGCAGTGACTCAGCCCGAAATGAAAAACTGTTTTTT

D: TRBD2
V: TRBV4-2
size: -
J: TRBJ2-1
CDR3: CASSQESTSGRTGEQFF
DNA: TGTGCCAGCAGCCAAGAATCTACCAGCGGGAGAACGGGGGAGCAGTTCTTC

D: -
V: TRBV28
size: once
J: TRBJ2-1
CDR3: CATLDSSYNEQFF
DNA: TGTGCCACCTTGGACAGCTCCTACAATGAGCAGTTCTTC

D: -
V: TRBV7-6
size: -
J: TRBJ1-5
CDR3: CASSPNRNQPQHF
DNA: TGTGCCAGCAGCCCCAACAGAAATCAGCCCCAGCATTTT

D: TRBD2
V: TRBV4-2
size: -
J: TRBJ2-3
CDR3: CASSQGGTSGSTDTQYF
DNA: TGTGCCAGCAGCCAAGGGGGGACTAGCGGGAGCACAGATACGCAGTATTTT

D: -
V: TRBV6-1
size: -
J: TRBJ1-3
CDR3: CASSTQKRSGNTIYF
DNA: TGTGCCAGCAGTACACAGAAAAGATCTGGAAACACCATATATTTT

D: -
V: TRBV19
size: once
J: TRBJ1-2
CDR3: CASSIDLQVGGNYGYTF
DNA: TGTGCCAGTAGTATAGATCTACAGGTTGGGGGCAACTATGGCTACACCTTC

D: TRBD1
V: TRBV28
size: -
J: TRBJ1-4
CDR3: CASSPGQLATNEKLFF
DNA: TGTGCCAGCAGTCCGGGACAGCTTGCAACTAATGAAAAACTGTTTTTT

D: TRBD2
V: TRBV4-1
size: -
J: TRBJ2-2
CDR3: CASSPTSGGNTGELFF
DNA: TGCGCCAGCAGCCCCACTAGCGGAGGGAACACCGGGGAGCTGTTTTTT

D: -
V: TRBV7-8
size: -
J: TRBJ1-5
CDR3: CASSLNPVPGGNQPQHF
DNA: TGTGCCAGCAGCTTAAACCCCGTCCCGGGGGGCAATCAGCCCCAGCATTTT

D: -
V: TRBV29-1
size: -
J: TRBJ1-1
CDR3: CSVGGLTGNTEAFF
DNA: TGCAGCGTTGGGGGACTTACGGGGAACACTGAAGCTTTCTTT

D: TRBD1
V: TRBV6-6
size: -
J: TRBJ2-2
CDR3: CASSLTGNTGELCF
DNA: TGTGCCAGCAGTTTGACAGGGAACACCGGGGAGCTGTGTTTT

D: -
V: TRBV4-1
size: -
J: TRBJ1-1
CDR3: CASSQGPGLGAFF
DNA: TGCGCCAGCAGCCAAGGACCGGGTCTGGGAGCTTTCTTT

D: TRBD1
V: TRBV28
size: -
J: TRBJ2-2
CDR3: CASSPGQGARFVGELFF
DNA: TGTGCCAGCAGTCCTGGACAGGGGGCGCGTTTTGTCGGGGAGCTGTTTTTT

D: -
V: TRBV19
size: -
J: TRBJ1-6
CDR3: CASSPEVGTNSPLHF
DNA: TGTGCCAGTAGTCCCGAAGTGGGTACGAATTCACCCCTCCACTTT

D: TRBD2
V: TRBV7-9
size: -
J: TRBJ2-3
CDR3: CASSLSGKSTDTQYF
DNA: TGTGCCAGCAGCTTAAGCGGGAAATCCACAGATACGCAGTATTTT

D: -
V: TRBV6-5
size: -
J: TRBJ1-1
CDR3: CASSYGGLGNTEAFF
DNA: TGTGCCAGCAGTTATGGGGGGCTGGGGAACACTGAAGCTTTCTTT

D: -
V: TRBV10-3
size: -
J: TRBJ2-4
CDR3: CAISLDRTVQYF
DNA: TGTGCCATCAGCTTGGACAGAACGGTTCAGTACTTC

D: TRBD1
V: TRBV14
size: -
J: TRBJ1-3
CDR3: CASSQYRGLGNTIYF
DNA: TGTGCCAGCAGCCAGTACAGGGGGCTCGGAAACACCATATATTTT

D: -
V: TRBV5-8
size: once
J: TRBJ2-3
CDR3: CASSLGAASTDTQYF
DNA: TGTGCCAGCAGCTTGGGCGCAGCTAGCACAGATACGCAGTATTTT

D: TRBD1
V: TRBV7-9
size: -
J: TRBJ2-1
CDR3: CASSKRRTGWDNEQFF
DNA: TGTGCCAGCAGCAAGAGGCGGACAGGGTGGGACAATGAGCAGTTCTTC

D: TRBD1
V: TRBV5-5
size: -
J: TRBJ2-7
CDR3: CASSSRTGKYF
DNA: TGTGCCAGCAGCTCTCGGACAGGGAAGTACTTC

D: TRBD1
V: TRBV27
size: -
J: TRBJ1-3
CDR3: CASSLTDRYPISLGNTIYF
DNA: TGTGCCAGCAGTTTAACGGACAGGTACCCTATTTCTCTGGGAAACACCATATATTTT

D: -
V: TRBV5-4
size: -
J: TRBJ1-4
CDR3: CASSLAGQGQEKLFF
DNA: TGTGCCAGCAGCTTGGCCGGGCAGGGCCAGGAAAAACTGTTTTTT

D: -
V: TRBV5-1
size: once
J: TRBJ1-2
CDR3: CASSLGSGSYGYTF
DNA: TGCGCCAGCAGCTTGGGGTCAGGGTCCTATGGCTACACCTTC

D: -
V: TRBV29-1
size: -
J: TRBJ2-5
CDR3: CSVSGETQYF
DNA: TGCAGCGTTTCGGGGGAGACCCAGTACTTC

D: -
V: TRBV28
size: -
J: TRBJ1-1
CDR3: CASRPLAWGGIFF
DNA: TGTGCCAGCCGTCCATTAGCTTGGGGGGGGATTTTCTTT

D: -
V: TRBV28
size: -
J: TRBJ2-1
CDR3: CASSLYAGSNEQFF
DNA: TGTGCCAGCAGTTTATATGCGGGAAGCAATGAGCAGTTCTTC

D: -
V: TRBV27
size: -
J: TRBJ2-2
CDR3: CASSLFAGTVTGELFF
DNA: TGTGCCAGCAGTTTATTTGCGGGGACAGTCACCGGGGAGCTGTTTTTT

D: -
V: TRBV19
size: -
J: TRBJ2-1
CDR3: CASSITTSYNEQFF
DNA: TGTGCCAGTAGTATTACGACTAGTTACAATGAGCAGTTCTTC

D: TRBD2
V: TRBV19
size: -
J: TRBJ2-3
CDR3: CASSTRDLGTSGSSPTDTQYF
DNA: TGTGCCAGTAGTACCCGGGACCTAGGGACTAGCGGGAGCAGTCCCACAGATACGCAGTATTTT

D: TRBD2
V: TRBV18
size: -
J: TRBJ2-7
CDR3: CASSPGTSGSKNEQYF
DNA: TGTGCCAGCTCACCAGGTACTAGCGGGAGTAAGAACGAGCAGTACTTC

D: TRBD1
V: TRBV28
size: -
J: TRBJ2-1
CDR3: CASSSTGDHYNEQFF
DNA: TGTGCCAGCAGTTCGACAGGGGATCACTACAATGAGCAGTTCTTC

D: -
V: TRBV15
size: once
J: TRBJ1-5
CDR3: CATSGGQRNQPQHF
DNA: TGTGCCACCAGCGGCGGACAGCGGAATCAGCCCCAGCATTTT

D: -
V: TRBV29-1
size: -
J: TRBJ2-1
CDR3: CSVEGTFPSIDEQFF
DNA: TGCAGCGTTGAAGGGACTTTCCCTAGCATCGATGAGCAGTTCTTC

D: TRBD2
V: TRBV28
size: -
J: TRBJ2-7
CDR3: CASGLAGGPYEQYF
DNA: TGTGCCAGCGGACTAGCGGGAGGGCCCTACGAGCAGTACTTC

D: -
V: TRBV27
size: -
J: TRBJ2-5
CDR3: CASGGLSGIGETQYF
DNA: TGTGCCAGCGGGGGACTTAGCGGAATAGGGGAGACCCAGTACTTC

D: -
V: TRBV7-3
size: -
J: TRBJ2-1
CDR3: CASSLSGYPNEQFF
DNA: TGTGCCAGCAGCTTATCAGGGTACCCCAATGAGCAGTTCTTC

D: -
V: TRBV4-1
size: -
J: TRBJ1-4
CDR3: CASSQDSPGIVKLFF
DNA: TGCGCCAGCAGCCAAGATTCGCCAGGGATTGTAAAACTGTTTTTT

D: -
V: TRBV18
size: -
J: TRBJ2-1
CDR3: CASSLLQPTTNVEQFF
DNA: TGTGCCAGCTCACTGTTACAGCCTACAACTAATGTAGAGCAGTTCTTC

D: -
V: TRBV6-1
size: -
J: TRBJ2-5
CDR3: CASRYAETQYF
DNA: TGTGCCAGCAGGTACGCGGAGACCCAGTACTTC

D: TRBD2
V: TRBV15
size: -
J: TRBJ2-5
CDR3: CATSRTSGEGETQYF
DNA: TGTGCCACCAGCAGGACTAGCGGAGAGGGAGAGACCCAGTACTTC

D: TRBD1
V: TRBV29-1
size: -
J: TRBJ2-4
CDR3: CSVRTGNKNIQYF
DNA: TGCAGCGTTAGGACAGGGAATAAAAACATTCAGTACTTC

D: -
V: TRBV4-1
size: once
J: TRBJ2-7
CDR3: CASSQVGGTYEQYF
DNA: TGCGCCAGCAGCCAAGTCGGGGGAACCTACGAGCAGTACTTC

D: -
V: TRBV2
size: -
J: TRBJ2-1
CDR3: CASSIMRGPVSRSYNEQFF
DNA: TGTGCCAGCAGTATTATGCGTGGGCCAGTGAGTAGGTCCTACAATGAGCAGTTCTTC

D: -
V: TRBV4-2
size: -
J: TRBJ1-2
CDR3: CASSQELRSGNTF
DNA: TGTGCCAGCAGCCAAGAGTTAAGGAGTGGCAACACCTTC

D: -
V: TRBV30
size: -
J: TRBJ2-3
CDR3: CAVGAKSTDTQYF
DNA: TGTGCCGTGGGGGCGAAGAGCACAGATACGCAGTATTTT

D: TRBD2
V: TRBV10-3
size: -
J: TRBJ2-3
CDR3: CAISDDLAGGPDTQYF
DNA: TGTGCCATCAGCGATGATCTAGCGGGAGGGCCGGATACGCAGTATTTT

D: -
V: TRBV7-9
size: -
J: TRBJ2-1
CDR3: CASSLGQGGNEQFF
DNA: TGTGCCAGCAGCTTAGGGCAGGGGGGCAATGAGCAGTTCTTC

D: -
V: TRBV11-1
size: -
J: TRBJ2-7
CDR3: CASSPEGLADEQYF
DNA: TGTGCCAGCAGCCCCGAGGGGCTAGCAGACGAGCAGTACTTC

D: -
V: TRBV2
size: -
J: TRBJ1-2
CDR3: CASRFGRDYGYTF
DNA: TGTGCCAGCAGGTTTGGACGGGACTATGGCTACACCTTC